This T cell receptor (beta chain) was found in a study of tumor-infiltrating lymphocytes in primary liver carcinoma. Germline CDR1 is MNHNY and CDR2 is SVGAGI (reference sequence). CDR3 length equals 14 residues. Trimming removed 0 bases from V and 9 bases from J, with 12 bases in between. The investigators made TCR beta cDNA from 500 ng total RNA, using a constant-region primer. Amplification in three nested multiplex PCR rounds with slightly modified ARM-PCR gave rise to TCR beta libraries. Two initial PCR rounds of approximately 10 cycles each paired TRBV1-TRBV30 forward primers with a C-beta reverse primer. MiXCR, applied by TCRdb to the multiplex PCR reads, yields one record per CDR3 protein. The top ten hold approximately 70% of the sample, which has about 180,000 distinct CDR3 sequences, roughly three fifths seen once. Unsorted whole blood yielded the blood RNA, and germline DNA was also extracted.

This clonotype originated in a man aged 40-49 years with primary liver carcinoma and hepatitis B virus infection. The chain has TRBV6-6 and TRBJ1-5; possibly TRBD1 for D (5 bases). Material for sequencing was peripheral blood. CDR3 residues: CASSYSFGDRPQHF. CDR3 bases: TGTGCCAGCAGTTACTCGTTTGGGGACCGGCCCCAGCATTTT.